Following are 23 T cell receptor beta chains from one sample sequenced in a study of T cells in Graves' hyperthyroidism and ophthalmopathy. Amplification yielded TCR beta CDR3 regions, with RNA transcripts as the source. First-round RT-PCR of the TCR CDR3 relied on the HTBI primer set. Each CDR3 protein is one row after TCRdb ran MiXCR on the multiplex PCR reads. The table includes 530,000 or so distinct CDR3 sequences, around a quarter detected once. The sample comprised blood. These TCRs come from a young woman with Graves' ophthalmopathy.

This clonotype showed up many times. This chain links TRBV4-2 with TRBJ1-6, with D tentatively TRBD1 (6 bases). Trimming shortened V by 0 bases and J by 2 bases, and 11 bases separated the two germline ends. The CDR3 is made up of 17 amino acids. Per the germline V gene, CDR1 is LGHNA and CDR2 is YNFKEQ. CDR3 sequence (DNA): TGTGCCAGCAGCCAAGAGGGGGGCAGCCCCTATAATTCACCCCTCCACTTT. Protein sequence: CASSQEGGSPYNSPLHF.

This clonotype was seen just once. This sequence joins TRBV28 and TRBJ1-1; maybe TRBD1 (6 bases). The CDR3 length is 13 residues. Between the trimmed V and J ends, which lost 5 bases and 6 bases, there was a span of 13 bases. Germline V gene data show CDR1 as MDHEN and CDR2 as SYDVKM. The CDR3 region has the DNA TGTGCCAGCAGTACCGGGACAACATCTGAAGCTTTCTTT. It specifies CASSTGTTSEAFF. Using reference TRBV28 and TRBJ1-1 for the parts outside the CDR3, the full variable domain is DVKVTQSSRYLVKRTGEKVFLECVQDMDHENMFWYRQDPGLGLRLIYFSYDVKMKEKGDIPEGYSVSREKKERFSLILESASTNQTSMYLCASSTGTTSEAFFGQGTRLTVV.

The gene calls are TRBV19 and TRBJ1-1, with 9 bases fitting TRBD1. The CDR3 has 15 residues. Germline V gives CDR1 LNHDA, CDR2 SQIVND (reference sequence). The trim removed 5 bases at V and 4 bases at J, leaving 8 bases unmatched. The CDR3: CASSSSGQGLTEAFF. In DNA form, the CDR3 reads TGTGCCAGTAGTTCCTCGGGACAGGGCCTCACTGAAGCTTTCTTT. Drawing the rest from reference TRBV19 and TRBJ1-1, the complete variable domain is DGGITQSPKYLFRKEGQNVTLSCEQNLNHDAMYWYRQDPGQGLRLIYYSQIVNDFQKGDIAEGYSVSREKKESFPLTVTSAQKNPTAFYLCASSSSGQGLTEAFFGQGTRLTVV.

The CDR3 loop is CASSFTDYGYTF. CDR3 nucleotide sequence: TGTGCCAGCAGTTTTACAGATTATGGCTACACCTTC. This chain joins TRBV12-3 or TRBV12-4 and TRBJ1-2, with no clear D. Trimming took 3 bases from V and 5 from J, leaving 7 bases between them. The CDR3 contains 12 residues.

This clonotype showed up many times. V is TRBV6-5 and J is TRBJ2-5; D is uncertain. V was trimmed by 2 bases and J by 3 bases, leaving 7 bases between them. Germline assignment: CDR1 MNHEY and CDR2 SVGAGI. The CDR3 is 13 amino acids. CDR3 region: CASSYPGKETQYF. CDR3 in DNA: TGTGCCAGCAGTTACCCCGGAAAAGAGACCCAGTACTTC.

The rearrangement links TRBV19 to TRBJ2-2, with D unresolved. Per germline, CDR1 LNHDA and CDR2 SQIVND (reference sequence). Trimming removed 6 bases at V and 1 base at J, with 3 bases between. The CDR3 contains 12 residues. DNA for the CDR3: TGTGCCAGTAGGATGAACACCGGGGAGCTGTTTTTT. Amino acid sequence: CASRMNTGELFF.

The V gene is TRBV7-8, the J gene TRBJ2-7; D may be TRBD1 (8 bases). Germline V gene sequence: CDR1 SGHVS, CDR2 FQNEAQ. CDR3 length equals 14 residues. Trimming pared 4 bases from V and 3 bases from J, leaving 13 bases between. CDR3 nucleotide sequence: TGTGCCAGCAGCTCGGACAGGGAGGGCTACGAGCAGTACTTC. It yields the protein CASSSDREGYEQYF.

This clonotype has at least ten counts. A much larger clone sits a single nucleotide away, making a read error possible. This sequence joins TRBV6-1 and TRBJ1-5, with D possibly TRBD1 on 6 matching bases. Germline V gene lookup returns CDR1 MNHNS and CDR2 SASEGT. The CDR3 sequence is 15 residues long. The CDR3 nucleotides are TGTGCCAGCAGCTGGGGGGCCAGTAGCAATCAGCCCCGGCATTTT. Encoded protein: CASSWGASSNQPRHF.

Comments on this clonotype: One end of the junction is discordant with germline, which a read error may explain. The CDR3 region is CVSSLVAGVTEAFF. Written as DNA, the CDR3 is TGTGTCAGCAGCTTAGTGGCAGGGGTGACTGAAGCTTTCTTT. This chain connects TRBV7-9 to TRBJ1-1, with D perhaps TRBD1 (6 bases). CDR3 length: 14 amino acids. Per germline, CDR1 SEHNR and CDR2 FQNEAQ (reference sequence).

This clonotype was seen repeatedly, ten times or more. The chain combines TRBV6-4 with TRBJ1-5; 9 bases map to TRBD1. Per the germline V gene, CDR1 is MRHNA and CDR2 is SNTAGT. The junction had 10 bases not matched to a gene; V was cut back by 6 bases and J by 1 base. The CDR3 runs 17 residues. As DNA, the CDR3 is TGTGCCAGCAGACCCACAGGGGGCGGTAAAAGCAATCAGCCCCAGCATTTT. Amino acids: CASRPTGGGKSNQPQHF.

The CDR3 sequence: CASSRSRGTDTQYF. The CDR3 nucleotides read TGTGCCAGCAGCCGCTCCCGGGGCACAGATACGCAGTATTTT. The chain carries TRBV27 and TRBJ2-3; the D is unclear. Deletions cut 6 bases from V and 1 base from J, with 11 bases between. Per germline, CDR1 MNHEY and CDR2 SMNVEV (reference sequence). This CDR3 is 14 amino acids long.

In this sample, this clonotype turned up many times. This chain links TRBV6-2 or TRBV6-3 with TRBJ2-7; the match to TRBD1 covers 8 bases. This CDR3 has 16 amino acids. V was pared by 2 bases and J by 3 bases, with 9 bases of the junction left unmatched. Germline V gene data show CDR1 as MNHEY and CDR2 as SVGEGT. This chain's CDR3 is CASSYAADREGYEQYF. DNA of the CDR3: TGTGCCAGCAGTTACGCCGCGGACAGGGAAGGCTACGAGCAGTACTTC.

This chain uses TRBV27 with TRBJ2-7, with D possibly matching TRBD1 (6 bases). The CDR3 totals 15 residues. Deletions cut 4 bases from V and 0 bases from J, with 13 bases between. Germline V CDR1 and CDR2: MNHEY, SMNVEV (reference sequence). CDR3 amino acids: CASSSRGGNSYEQYF. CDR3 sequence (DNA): TGTGCCAGCAGTTCCCGAGGGGGAAACTCCTACGAGCAGTACTTC.

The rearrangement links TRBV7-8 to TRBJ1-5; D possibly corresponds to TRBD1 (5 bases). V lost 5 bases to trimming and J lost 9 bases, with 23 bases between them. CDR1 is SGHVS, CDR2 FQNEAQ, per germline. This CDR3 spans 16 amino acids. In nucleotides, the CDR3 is TGTGCCAGCAGCCCTCAACCCCCAGGGACCGGAGGGCCCCAGCATTTT. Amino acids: CASSPQPPGTGGPQHF.

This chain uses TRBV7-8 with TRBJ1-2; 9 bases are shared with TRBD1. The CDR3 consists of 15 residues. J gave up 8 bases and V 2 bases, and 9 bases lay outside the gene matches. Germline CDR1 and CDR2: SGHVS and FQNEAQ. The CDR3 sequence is CASSLRGNRGRGYTF. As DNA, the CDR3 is TGTGCCAGCAGCTTAAGGGGAAACAGGGGGCGAGGCTACACCTTC.

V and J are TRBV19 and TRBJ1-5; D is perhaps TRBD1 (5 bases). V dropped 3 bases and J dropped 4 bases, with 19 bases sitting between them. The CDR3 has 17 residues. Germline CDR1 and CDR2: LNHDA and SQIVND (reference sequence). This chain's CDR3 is CASSINEIPGPNQPQHF. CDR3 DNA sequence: TGTGCCAGTAGTATTAATGAGATCCCGGGACCAAATCAGCCCCAGCATTTT.

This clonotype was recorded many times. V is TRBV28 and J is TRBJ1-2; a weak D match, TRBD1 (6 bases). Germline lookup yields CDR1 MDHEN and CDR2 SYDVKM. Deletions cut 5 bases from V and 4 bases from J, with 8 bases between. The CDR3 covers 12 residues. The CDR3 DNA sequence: TGTGCCAGCAGTACACAGGGCTATGGCTACACCTTC. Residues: CASSTQGYGYTF.

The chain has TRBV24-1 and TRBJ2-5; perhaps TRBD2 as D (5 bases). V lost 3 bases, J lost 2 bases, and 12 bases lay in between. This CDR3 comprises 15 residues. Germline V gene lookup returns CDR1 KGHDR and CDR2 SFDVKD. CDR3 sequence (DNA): TGTGCCACCAGTGATCCCACAAGAGGGCAAGAGACCCAGTACTTC. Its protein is CATSDPTRGQETQYF.

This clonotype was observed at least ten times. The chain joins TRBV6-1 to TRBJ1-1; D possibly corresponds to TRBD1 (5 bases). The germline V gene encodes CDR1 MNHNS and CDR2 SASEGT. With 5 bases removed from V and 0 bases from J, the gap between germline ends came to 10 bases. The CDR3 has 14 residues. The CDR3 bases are TGTGCCAGCAGTCAAGACAGCGTGAACACTGAAGCTTTCTTT. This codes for CASSQDSVNTEAFF.

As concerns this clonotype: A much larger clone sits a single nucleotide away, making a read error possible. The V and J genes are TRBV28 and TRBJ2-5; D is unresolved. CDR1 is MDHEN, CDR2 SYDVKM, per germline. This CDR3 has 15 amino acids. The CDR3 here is CVGSLEAVNQETQYF. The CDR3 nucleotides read TGTGTCGGCAGTCTAGAGGCCGTCAACCAAGAGACCCAGTACTTC.

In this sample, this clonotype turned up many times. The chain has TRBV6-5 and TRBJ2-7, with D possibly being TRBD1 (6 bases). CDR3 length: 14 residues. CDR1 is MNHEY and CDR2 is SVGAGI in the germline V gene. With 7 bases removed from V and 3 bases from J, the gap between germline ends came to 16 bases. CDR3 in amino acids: CASTPVGQGYEQYF. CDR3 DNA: TGTGCCAGCACCCCGGTGGGACAAGGCTACGAGCAGTACTTC.

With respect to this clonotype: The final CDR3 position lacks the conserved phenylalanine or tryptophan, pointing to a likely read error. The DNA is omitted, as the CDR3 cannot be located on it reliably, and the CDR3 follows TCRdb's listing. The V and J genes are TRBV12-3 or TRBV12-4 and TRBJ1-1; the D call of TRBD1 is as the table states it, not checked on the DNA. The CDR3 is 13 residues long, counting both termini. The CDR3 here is CASKLQENTEACL.

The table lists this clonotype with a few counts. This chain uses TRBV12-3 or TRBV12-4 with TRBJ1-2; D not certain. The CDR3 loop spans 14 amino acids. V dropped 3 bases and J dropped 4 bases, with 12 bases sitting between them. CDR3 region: CASSFGQKSYGYTF. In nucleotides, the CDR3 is TGTGCCAGCAGTTTCGGTCAGAAATCCTATGGCTACACCTTC.